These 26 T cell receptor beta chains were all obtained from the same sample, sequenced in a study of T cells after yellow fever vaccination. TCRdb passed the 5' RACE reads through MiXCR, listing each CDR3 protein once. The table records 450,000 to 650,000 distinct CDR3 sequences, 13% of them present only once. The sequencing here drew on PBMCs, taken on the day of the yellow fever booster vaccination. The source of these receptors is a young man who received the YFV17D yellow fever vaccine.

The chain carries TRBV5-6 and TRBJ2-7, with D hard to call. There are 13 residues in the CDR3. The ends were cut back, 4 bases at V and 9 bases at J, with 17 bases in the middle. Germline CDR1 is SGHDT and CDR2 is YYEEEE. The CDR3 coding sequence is TGTGCCAGCAGCCAACCGACTCGACTGGGGCAGTACTTC. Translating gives CASSQPTRLGQYF.

The CDR3 sequence: CAWAAGSAYTGELFF. Written as DNA, the CDR3 is TGTGCCTGGGCGGCAGGTAGCGCTTACACCGGGGAGCTGTTTTTT. The V and J genes are TRBV30 and TRBJ2-2; tentative D call: TRBD2 (5 bases). This CDR3 is built from 15 residues. Germline-derived CDR1 and CDR2 are GTSNPN and SVGIG (reference sequence). V was trimmed by 5 bases and J by 3 bases, leaving 16 bases between them. The variable domain in full, completed from reference TRBV30 and TRBJ2-2, reads SQTIHQWPATLVQPVGSPLSLECTVEGTSNPNLYWYRQAAGRGLQLLFYSVGIGQISSEVPQNLSASRPQDRQFILSSKKLLLSDSGFYLCAWAAGSAYTGELFFGEGSRLTVL.

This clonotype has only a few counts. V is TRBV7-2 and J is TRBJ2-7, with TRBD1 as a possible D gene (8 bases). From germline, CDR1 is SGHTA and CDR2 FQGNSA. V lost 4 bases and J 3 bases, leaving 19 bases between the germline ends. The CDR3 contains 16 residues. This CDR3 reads CASSWGGNRGNYEQYF. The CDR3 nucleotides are TGTGCCAGCAGCTGGGGGGGGAACAGGGGGAACTACGAGCAGTACTTC.

CDR3 amino acids: CSARSGTGYEQYF. The CDR3 coding sequence is TGCAGTGCTAGGTCCGGGACAGGCTACGAGCAGTACTTC. The gene calls are TRBV20-1 and TRBJ2-7; 8 bases agree with TRBD1. V shed 3 bases and J 3 bases; nucleotides not matched to a gene: 4. Germline-derived CDR1 and CDR2 are DFQATT and SNEGSKA (reference sequence). The CDR3 loop spans 13 amino acids.

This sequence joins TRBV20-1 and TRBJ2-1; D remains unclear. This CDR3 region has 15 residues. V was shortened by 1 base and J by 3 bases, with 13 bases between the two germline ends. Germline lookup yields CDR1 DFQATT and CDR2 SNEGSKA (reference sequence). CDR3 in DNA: TGCAGTGCTAGAGGGCCCCCCGGAGTCTACAATGAGCAGTTCTTC. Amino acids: CSARGPPGVYNEQFF.

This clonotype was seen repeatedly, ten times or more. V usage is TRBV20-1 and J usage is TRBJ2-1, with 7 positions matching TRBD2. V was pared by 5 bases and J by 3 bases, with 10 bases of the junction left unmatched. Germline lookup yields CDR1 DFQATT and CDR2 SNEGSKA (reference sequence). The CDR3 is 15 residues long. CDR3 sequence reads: CSAPLISSGYNEQFF. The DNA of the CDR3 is TGCAGTGCTCCTCTGATTTCTAGCGGCTACAATGAGCAGTTCTTC.

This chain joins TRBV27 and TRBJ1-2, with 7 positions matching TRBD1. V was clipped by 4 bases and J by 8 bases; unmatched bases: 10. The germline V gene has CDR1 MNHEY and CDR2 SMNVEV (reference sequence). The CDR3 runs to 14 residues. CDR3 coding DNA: TGTGCCAGCAGTTACAGGGGTGGGGAGGGAGGCTACACCTTC. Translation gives CASSYRGGEGGYTF.

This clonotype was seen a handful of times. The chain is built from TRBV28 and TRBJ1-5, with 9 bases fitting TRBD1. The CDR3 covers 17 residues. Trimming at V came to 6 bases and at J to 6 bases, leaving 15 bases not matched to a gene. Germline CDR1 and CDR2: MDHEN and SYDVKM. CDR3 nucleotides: TGTGCCAGCAGAAAGGGTGGTACAGGGGGCCGGGGTCAGCCCCAGCATTTT. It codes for CASRKGGTGGRGQPQHF. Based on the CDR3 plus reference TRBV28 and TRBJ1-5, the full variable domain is DVKVTQSSRYLVKRTGEKVFLECVQDMDHENMFWYRQDPGLGLRLIYFSYDVKMKEKGDIPEGYSVSREKKERFSLILESASTNQTSMYLCASRKGGTGGRGQPQHFGDGTRLSIL.

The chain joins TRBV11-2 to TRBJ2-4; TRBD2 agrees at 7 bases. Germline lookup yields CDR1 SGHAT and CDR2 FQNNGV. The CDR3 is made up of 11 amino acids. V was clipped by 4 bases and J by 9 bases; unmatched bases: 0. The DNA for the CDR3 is TGTGCCAGCAGCTCGGGGGGCATTCAGTACTTC. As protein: CASSSGGIQYF.

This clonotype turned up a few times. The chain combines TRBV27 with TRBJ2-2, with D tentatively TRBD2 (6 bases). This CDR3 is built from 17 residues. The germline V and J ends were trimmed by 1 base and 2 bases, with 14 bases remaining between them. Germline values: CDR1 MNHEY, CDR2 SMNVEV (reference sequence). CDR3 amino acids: CASSLWRGVGNTGELFF. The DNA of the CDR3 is TGTGCCAGCAGTTTATGGCGGGGTGTCGGTAACACCGGGGAGCTGTTTTTT.

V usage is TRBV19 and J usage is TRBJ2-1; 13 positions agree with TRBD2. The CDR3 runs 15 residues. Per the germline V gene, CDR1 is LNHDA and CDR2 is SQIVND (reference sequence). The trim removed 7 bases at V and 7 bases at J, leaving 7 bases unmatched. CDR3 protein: CASTAGTSGVNEQFF. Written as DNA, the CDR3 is TGTGCCAGTACCGCCGGGACTAGCGGGGTAAATGAGCAGTTCTTC.

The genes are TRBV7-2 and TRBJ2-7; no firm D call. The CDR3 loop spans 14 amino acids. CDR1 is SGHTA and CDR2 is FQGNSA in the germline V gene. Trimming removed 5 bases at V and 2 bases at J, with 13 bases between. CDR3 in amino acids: CASSPARPPYEQYF. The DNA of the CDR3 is TGTGCCAGCAGCCCCGCCCGGCCCCCCTACGAGCAGTACTTC.

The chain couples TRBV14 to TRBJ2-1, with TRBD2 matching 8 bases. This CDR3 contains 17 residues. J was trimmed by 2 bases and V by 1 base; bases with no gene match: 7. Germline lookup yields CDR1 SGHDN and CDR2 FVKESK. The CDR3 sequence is CASSQAGGPTPYNEQFF. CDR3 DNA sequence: TGTGCCAGCAGCCAAGCGGGAGGGCCGACCCCCTACAATGAGCAGTTCTTC.

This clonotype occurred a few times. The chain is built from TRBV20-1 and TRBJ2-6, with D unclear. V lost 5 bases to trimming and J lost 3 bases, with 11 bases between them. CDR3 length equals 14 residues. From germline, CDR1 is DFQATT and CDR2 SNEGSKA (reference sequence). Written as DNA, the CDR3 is TGCAGTGCTCCCGATGTGAATGGGGCCAACGTCCTGACTTTC. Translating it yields CSAPDVNGANVLTF.

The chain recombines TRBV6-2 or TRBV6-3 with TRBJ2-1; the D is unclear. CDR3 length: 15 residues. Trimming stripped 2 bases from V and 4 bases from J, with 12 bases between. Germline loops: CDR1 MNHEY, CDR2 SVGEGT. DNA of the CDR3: TGTGCCAGCAGTTACCCGTGGAGCGCTTACAATGAGCAGTTCTTC. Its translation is CASSYPWSAYNEQFF.

This chain's CDR3 is CASRRTRMSYNEQFF. CDR3 in DNA: TGTGCCAGCAGACGGACTAGAATGTCCTACAATGAGCAGTTCTTC. The J gene is TRBJ2-1, the V gene TRBV12-3 or TRBV12-4, with 7 bases aligning to TRBD2. Unmatched junction bases numbered 6, after V lost 6 bases and J lost 1 base. The CDR3 has 15 amino acids.

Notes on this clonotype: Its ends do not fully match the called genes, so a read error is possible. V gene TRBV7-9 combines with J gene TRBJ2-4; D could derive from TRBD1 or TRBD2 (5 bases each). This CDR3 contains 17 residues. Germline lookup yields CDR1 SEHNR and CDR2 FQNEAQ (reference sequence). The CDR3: CASSTDQKGRVGSSVFF. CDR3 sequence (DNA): TGTGCCAGCAGCACAGACCAGAAGGGACGTGTGGGGAGCTCAGTGTTCTTC.

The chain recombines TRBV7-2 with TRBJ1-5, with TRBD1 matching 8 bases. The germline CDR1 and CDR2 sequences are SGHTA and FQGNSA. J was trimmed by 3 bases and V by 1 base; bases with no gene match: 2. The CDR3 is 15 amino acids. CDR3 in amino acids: CASSLETGVNQPQHF. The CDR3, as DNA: TGTGCCAGCAGCTTAGAGACAGGGGTCAATCAGCCCCAGCATTTT.

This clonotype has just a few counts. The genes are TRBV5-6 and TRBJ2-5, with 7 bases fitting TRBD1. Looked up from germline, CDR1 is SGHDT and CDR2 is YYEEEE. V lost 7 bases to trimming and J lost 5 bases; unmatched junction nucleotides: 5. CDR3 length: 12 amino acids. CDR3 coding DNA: TGTGCCAGCGGACAGGCGGCGGAGACCCAGTACTTC. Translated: CASGQAAETQYF.

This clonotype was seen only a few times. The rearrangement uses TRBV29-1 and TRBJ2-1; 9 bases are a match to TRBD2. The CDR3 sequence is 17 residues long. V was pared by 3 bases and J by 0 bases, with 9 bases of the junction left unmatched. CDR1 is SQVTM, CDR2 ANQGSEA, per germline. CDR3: CSVDNRGRAFSYNEQFF. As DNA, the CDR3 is TGCAGCGTTGACAATCGCGGGAGGGCCTTCTCCTACAATGAGCAGTTCTTC.

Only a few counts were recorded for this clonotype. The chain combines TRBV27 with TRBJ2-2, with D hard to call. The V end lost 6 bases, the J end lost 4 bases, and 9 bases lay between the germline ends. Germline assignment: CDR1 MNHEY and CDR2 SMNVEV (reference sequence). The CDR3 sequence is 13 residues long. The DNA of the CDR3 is TGTGCCAGCAGACCCCGAGCCACCGGGGAGCTGTTTTTT. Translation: CASRPRATGELFF.

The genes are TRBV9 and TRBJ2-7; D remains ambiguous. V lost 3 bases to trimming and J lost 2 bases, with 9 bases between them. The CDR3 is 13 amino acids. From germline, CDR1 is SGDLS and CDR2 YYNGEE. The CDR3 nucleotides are TGTGCCAGCAGCGGGGCAGATACCTACGAGCAGTACTTC. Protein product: CASSGADTYEQYF.

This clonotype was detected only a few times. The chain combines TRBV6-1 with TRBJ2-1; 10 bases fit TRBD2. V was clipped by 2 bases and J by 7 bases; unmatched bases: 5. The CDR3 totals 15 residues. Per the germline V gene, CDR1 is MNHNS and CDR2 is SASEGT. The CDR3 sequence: CASSELAGVRNEQFF. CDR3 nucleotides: TGTGCCAGCAGTGAACTAGCGGGAGTTAGGAATGAGCAGTTCTTC.

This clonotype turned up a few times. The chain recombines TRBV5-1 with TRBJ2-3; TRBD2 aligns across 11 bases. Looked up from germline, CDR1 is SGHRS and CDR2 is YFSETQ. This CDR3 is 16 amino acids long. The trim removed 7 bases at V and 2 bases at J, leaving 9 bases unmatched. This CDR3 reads CASLGTSGSYTDTQYF. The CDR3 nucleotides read TGCGCCAGCCTAGGAACTAGCGGGAGTTACACAGATACGCAGTATTTT.

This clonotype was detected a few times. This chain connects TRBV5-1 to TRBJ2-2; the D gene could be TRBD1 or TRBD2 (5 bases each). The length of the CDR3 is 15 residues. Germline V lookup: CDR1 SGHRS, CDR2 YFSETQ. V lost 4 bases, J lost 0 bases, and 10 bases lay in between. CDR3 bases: TGCGCCAGCAGCATCGGGGCGCCGAACACCGGGGAGCTGTTTTTT. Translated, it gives CASSIGAPNTGELFF.

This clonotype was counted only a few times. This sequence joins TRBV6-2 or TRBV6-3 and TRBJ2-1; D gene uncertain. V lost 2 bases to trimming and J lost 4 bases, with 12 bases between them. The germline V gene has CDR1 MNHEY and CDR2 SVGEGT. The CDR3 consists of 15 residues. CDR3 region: CASSYGRPPYNEQFF. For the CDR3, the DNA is TGTGCCAGCAGTTACGGGCGACCACCTTACAATGAGCAGTTCTTC.